Detailed here is one T cell receptor (beta chain). The data originate from a study of blood T cell repertoires in COVID-19. V was pared by 4 bases and J by 5 bases, with 6 bases of the junction left unmatched. Germline V CDR1 and CDR2: KGHDR, SFDVKD. The CDR3 is 14 amino acids. The data were produced by immunoSEQ multiplex PCR, yet TCRdb's version contains in-frame clones alone and is incomplete. The sample contains 380,000 or so clones, more than 75% of which appear only once. In terms of age and location, participants ranged from about 18 to 100 years and lived in 24 US areas. The rearrangement links TRBV24-1 to TRBJ1-2; 7 bases are shared with TRBD1. Sequenced material: PBMCs or T cells enriched from blood (not recorded which). This clonotype was sampled from a woman in her thirties with acute COVID-19. As DNA, the CDR3 is TGTGCCACCAGTGAACCGGGACAGACTTATGGCTACACCTTC. Translating gives CATSEPGQTYGYTF.